The 29 T cell receptor beta chains below all came from one sample that was sequenced in a study of blood T cell repertoires in COVID-19. Here immunoSEQ multiplex PCR was the method, and the copy in TCRdb shows in-frame clones only, minus some. The sample carries 50,000 or so clones, about nine tenths recorded once. The sequenced sample was peripheral blood. All receptors come from a man aged 65-85 years with acute or convalescent COVID-19.

V usage is TRBV27 and J usage is TRBJ1-2, with a weak D call TRBD1 (6 bases). Looked up from germline, CDR1 is MNHEY and CDR2 is SMNVEV (reference sequence). Trimming took off 6 bases at V and 8 bases at J, with 22 bases between the two ends. CDR3 length: 15 amino acids. CDR3 in amino acids: CASSSDLQGRGGYTF. CDR3 DNA: TGTGCCAGCAGCTCCGACCTACAGGGCCGCGGGGGCTACACCTTC.

The V gene is TRBV11-2, the J gene TRBJ1-1, with TRBD1 matching 7 bases. There are 16 residues in the CDR3. The V gene end was trimmed by 6 bases and the J gene end by 4 bases; junction bases not matched to a gene: 14. In germline, CDR1 is SGHAT, CDR2 FQNNGV. CDR3 protein: CASRTTRTGLSTEAFF. The CDR3 coding sequence is TGTGCCAGCAGGACGACAAGGACAGGCCTTAGCACTGAAGCTTTCTTT. The complete variable domain, with remaining parts taken from reference TRBV11-2 and TRBJ1-1, reads EAGVAQSPRYKIIEKRQSVAFWCNPISGHATLYWYQQILGQGPKLLIQFQNNGVVDDSQLPKDRFSAERLKGVDSTLKIQPAKLEDSAVYLCASRTTRTGLSTEAFFGQGTRLTVV.

This clone was seen only a few times. Here the CDR3 reads CASARVAGNTGELFF. As DNA, the CDR3 is TGTGCCAGCGCCCGGGTAGCGGGGAACACCGGGGAGCTGTTTTTT. The V and J genes are TRBV7-8 and TRBJ2-2; 7 nucleotides agree with TRBD2. From germline, CDR1 is SGHVS and CDR2 FQNEAQ. V trimming: 8 bases; J trimming: 1 base; junction bases outside the gene matches: 7. The CDR3 covers 15 residues. Full variable domain (outside the CDR3, taken from reference TRBV7-8 and TRBJ2-2): GAGVSQSPRYKVAKRGQDVALRCDPISGHVSLFWYQQALGQGPEFLTYFQNEAQLDKSGLPSDRFFAERPEGSVSTLKIQRTQQEDSAVYLCASARVAGNTGELFFGEGSRLTVL.

The chain joins TRBV27 to TRBJ2-5, with D tentatively TRBD2 (6 bases). The CDR3 is 14 amino acids. Germline V gene data show CDR1 as MNHEY and CDR2 as SMNVEV (reference sequence). Deletions cut 0 bases from V and 4 bases from J, with 9 bases between. The CDR3 loop reads CASSLSGGRETQYF. The CDR3 region has the DNA TGTGCCAGCAGTTTATCCGGGGGAAGAGAGACCCAGTACTTC.

The V and J genes are TRBV28 and TRBJ1-5, with a weak D call TRBD1 (5 bases). The CDR3 runs to 16 residues. CDR1 is MDHEN, CDR2 SYDVKM, per germline. Trimming pared 6 bases from V and 2 bases from J, leaving 17 bases between. Here the CDR3 reads CASRFHQDKRNQPQHF. The DNA of the CDR3 is TGTGCCAGCAGATTCCACCAGGACAAACGCAATCAGCCCCAGCATTTT.

The chain joins TRBV5-6 to TRBJ1-4; D is undetermined. V was trimmed by 4 bases and J by 4 bases, leaving 11 bases between them. CDR1 and CDR2 (germline): SGHDT, YYEEEE. The CDR3 length is 14 residues. The CDR3 DNA reads TGTGCCAGCAGCCCTACCGCCTATAATGAAAAACTGTTTTTT. It is translated as CASSPTAYNEKLFF.

A few counts support this clone. This chain joins TRBV27 and TRBJ1-4; maybe TRBD1 (5 bases). V gave up 4 bases and J gave up 8 bases, with 14 bases separating them. This CDR3 comprises 14 residues. Germline-derived CDR1 and CDR2 are MNHEY and SMNVEV (reference sequence). This CDR3 is CASSSHRREEKLFF. The CDR3 bases are TGTGCCAGCAGTTCCCACCGCAGGGAAGAAAAACTGTTTTTT.

The V call is TRBV29-1, the J call TRBJ2-7, with D unclear. The germline V and J ends were trimmed by 7 bases and 3 bases, with 16 bases remaining between them. Germline V gene data show CDR1 as SQVTM and CDR2 as ANQGSEA. The CDR3 sequence is 13 residues long. The DNA for the CDR3 is TGCAGCGCCTGCGGCAAAACTAACTACGAGCAGTACTTC. As protein: CSACGKTNYEQYF.

This chain connects TRBV9 to TRBJ2-1; D gene unclear. Per germline, CDR1 SGDLS and CDR2 YYNGEE. Trimming removed 4 bases at V and 7 bases at J, with 18 bases between. The CDR3 consists of 15 residues. Here the CDR3 reads CASSRSTALTNEQFF. CDR3 DNA sequence: TGTGCCAGCAGCCGTAGCACCGCGTTAACGAATGAGCAGTTCTTC.

V usage is TRBV3-1 (or the pseudogene TRBV3-2) and J usage is TRBJ1-4; D is ambiguous. This CDR3 region has 13 residues. CDR1 is LGHDT and CDR2 is YNNKEL in the germline V gene (reference sequence). Trimming stripped 4 bases from V and 4 bases from J, with 7 bases between. DNA of the CDR3: TGTGCCAGCAGCCTAGGAGTTAATGAAAAACTGTTTTTT. It codes for CASSLGVNEKLFF.

V gene TRBV19 combines with J gene TRBJ1-5; 7 bases are shared with TRBD1. The germline gives CDR1 LNHDA, CDR2 SQIVND (reference sequence). Trimming at V came to 7 bases and at J to 4 bases, leaving 10 bases not matched to a gene. This CDR3 has 15 residues. The CDR3 region has the DNA TGTGCCAGTACCGATACGACAGGGCTAAATCAGCCCCAGCATTTT. This encodes CASTDTTGLNQPQHF.

This chain uses TRBV11-1 with TRBJ2-3; 8 bases fit TRBD2. The CDR3 loop spans 16 amino acids. The J segment lost 0 bases and the V segment lost 5 bases, leaving 7 bases of the junction unmatched. Germline values: CDR1 SGHAT, CDR2 FQDESV (reference sequence). CDR3 region: CASSLQIAGSTDTQYF. As DNA, the CDR3 is TGTGCCAGCAGCCTACAAATAGCGGGGAGCACAGATACGCAGTATTTT.

The J gene is TRBJ2-1, the V gene TRBV4-1; D is perhaps TRBD1 (5 bases). Deletions cut 1 base from V and 7 bases from J, with 11 bases between. The V gene's germline CDR1 is MGHRA and CDR2 YSYEKL. The CDR3 length is 14 residues. The CDR3 spells CASSQVAGLNEQFF. CDR3 nucleotide sequence: TGCGCCAGCAGCCAAGTAGCAGGGCTAAATGAGCAGTTCTTC.

This chain joins TRBV29-1 and TRBJ2-1; 7 bases are shared with TRBD2. Germline-derived CDR1 and CDR2 are SQVTM and ANQGSEA. The V gene end was trimmed by 1 base and the J gene end by 5 bases; junction bases not matched to a gene: 2. The CDR3 loop spans 13 amino acids. The CDR3 loop reads CSVEGAGDNEQFF. The CDR3 DNA follows: TGCAGCGTTGAAGGCGCGGGGGACAATGAGCAGTTCTTC.

This chain connects TRBV6-6 to TRBJ2-5, with D uncertain. Trimming removed 0 bases from V and 5 bases from J, with 4 bases in between. CDR1 MNHNY and CDR2 SVGAGI come from the germline V gene (reference sequence). The CDR3 contains 12 residues. The DNA of the CDR3 is TGTGCCAGCAGTTACTCTAGCGAGACCCAGTACTTC. Residues: CASSYSSETQYF.

V is TRBV18 and J is TRBJ2-3; the match to TRBD2 covers 16 bases. Trimming at V came to 4 bases and at J to 2 bases, leaving 15 bases not matched to a gene. CDR1 and CDR2 from the germline V gene are KGHSH and LQKENI. The CDR3 runs 21 residues. The CDR3 sequence: CASSLLHPGLAGGRATDTQYF. The CDR3 nucleotides read TGTGCCAGCTCACTGTTACATCCGGGACTAGCGGGAGGGAGAGCCACAGATACGCAGTATTTT. Looking up the rest from reference TRBV18 and TRBJ2-3 gives the full variable domain: NAGVMQNPRHLVRRRGQEARLRCSPMKGHSHVYWYRQLPEEGLKFMVYLQKENIIDESGMPKERFSAEFPKEGPSILRIQQVVRGDSAAYFCASSLLHPGLAGGRATDTQYFGPGTRLTVL.

V gene TRBV15 combines with J gene TRBJ2-6; TRBD2 might be the D (5 bases). The germline V gene encodes CDR1 LNHNV and CDR2 YYDKDF (reference sequence). The CDR3 loop spans 18 amino acids. With 0 bases removed from V and 0 bases from J, the gap between germline ends came to 12 bases. The CDR3 here is CATSRDGRGFSGANVLTF. DNA for the CDR3: TGTGCCACCAGCAGAGATGGACGGGGTTTCTCTGGGGCCAACGTCCTGACTTTC.

This clone was detected only once. The gene calls are TRBV7-8 and TRBJ1-1; possibly TRBD1 for D (6 bases). The ends were cut back, 0 bases at V and 3 bases at J, with 14 bases in the middle. CDR3 length equals 16 residues. Per the germline V gene, CDR1 is SGHVS and CDR2 is FQNEAQ. The CDR3: CASSLAYRVVHTEAFF. Here the CDR3 DNA reads TGTGCCAGCAGCTTAGCGTACAGGGTCGTGCACACTGAAGCTTTCTTT.

The chain carries TRBV19 and TRBJ2-3; 8 nucleotides line up with TRBD1. The V segment lost 4 bases and the J segment 0 bases; nucleotides outside the gene matches: 15. There are 19 residues in the CDR3. Germline V lookup: CDR1 LNHDA, CDR2 SQIVND (reference sequence). Written as DNA, the CDR3 is TGTGCCAGTAGTACCCCATATCTTGACAGGGGCGCCAGCACAGATACGCAGTATTTT. This sequence encodes CASSTPYLDRGASTDTQYF.

The chain recombines TRBV11-3 with TRBJ2-1; TRBD1 matches at 9 bases. V lost 5 bases and J lost 7; bases outside the gene matches: 3. Germline CDR1 SGHNT, CDR2 YENEEA. The CDR3 has 13 residues. CDR3 DNA: TGTGCCAGCAGCCCAGACAGGGGGAATGAGCAGTTCTTC. It is translated as CASSPDRGNEQFF. Complete variable domain (other parts from reference TRBV11-3 and TRBJ2-1): EAGVVQSPRYKIIEKKQPVAFWCNPISGHNTLYWYLQNLGQGPELLIRYENEEAVDDSQLPKDRFSAERLKGVDSTLKIQPAELGDSAVYLCASSPDRGNEQFFGPGTRLTVL.

The gene calls are TRBV7-6 and TRBJ2-5, with D hard to call. CDR1 SGHVS and CDR2 FNYEAQ come from the germline V gene. Trimming took off 0 bases at V and 2 bases at J, with 10 bases between the two ends. CDR3 size: 15 residues. The CDR3 nucleotides read TGTGCCAGCAGCTTAGCCTCAGCAGGACAAGAGACCCAGTACTTC. Amino acid sequence: CASSLASAGQETQYF.

This chain joins TRBV6-5 and TRBJ1-2; no firm D call. V shed 6 bases and J shed 7 bases, with 12 bases lying between them. Germline CDR1 is MNHEY and CDR2 is SVGAGI. The CDR3 spans 12 residues. CDR3 nucleotides: TGTGCCAGCAGCCCCACCAGTCGTGGCTACACCTTC. Protein product: CASSPTSRGYTF.

The chain links TRBV6-5 to TRBJ1-4, with D maybe TRBD1 (5 bases). V lost 0 bases, J lost 4 bases, and 9 bases lay in between. The V gene's germline CDR1 is MNHEY and CDR2 SVGAGI. The CDR3 extends over 15 amino acids. This chain's CDR3 is CASSYSSGNNEKLFF. DNA of the CDR3: TGTGCCAGCAGTTACTCGTCAGGGAATAATGAAAAACTGTTTTTT.

V and J are TRBV19 and TRBJ1-2; D may be TRBD1 (5 bases). Germline CDR1 LNHDA, CDR2 SQIVND (reference sequence). The CDR3 totals 16 residues. V was trimmed by 1 base and J by 6 bases, leaving 18 bases between them. CDR3 nucleotide sequence: TGTGCCAGTAGTATAGTTTTGACAGCCCGGTCCCATGGCTACACCTTC. This sequence encodes CASSIVLTARSHGYTF.

The chain is built from TRBV5-1 and TRBJ2-7, with TRBD2 identical over 10 bases. CDR3 length: 16 amino acids. The J segment lost 3 bases and the V segment lost 3 bases, leaving 9 bases of the junction unmatched. Germline CDR1 and CDR2: SGHRS and YFSETQ. As DNA, the CDR3 is TGCGCCAGCAGCTCCTCCAGCGGGAGGGCCCGCTACGAGCAGTACTTC. This translates into CASSSSSGRARYEQYF.

The gene calls are TRBV5-4 and TRBJ1-6; tentatively, D is TRBD1 (5 bases). The CDR3 is 14 amino acids. Germline V gene sequence: CDR1 SGHNT, CDR2 YYREEE (reference sequence). V gave up 2 bases and J gave up 7 bases, with 10 bases separating them. The CDR3 region has the DNA TGTGCCAGCAGCTTAAGGGCAGGGAATTCACCCCTCCACTTT. Its protein is CASSLRAGNSPLHF.

J is TRBJ2-2 and V is TRBV2; D possibly corresponds to TRBD1 (6 bases). Trimming took off 4 bases at V and 6 bases at J, with 12 bases between the two ends. The CDR3 spans 14 residues. Germline values: CDR1 SNHLY, CDR2 FYNNEI. For the CDR3, the DNA is TGTGCCAGCAGTGTCGGGCAGGGGCCCGGGGAGCTGTTTTTT. Amino acids: CASSVGQGPGELFF.

The chain recombines TRBV4-1 with TRBJ1-5; 10 nucleotides line up with TRBD1. Germline CDR1 is MGHRA and CDR2 is YSYEKL. The CDR3 length is 16 residues. Losses at the gene ends were 2 bases for V and 0 bases for J; bases not matched to a gene: 1. The CDR3 DNA sequence: TGCGCCAGCAGCCAACGGACAGGGGGTAGCAATCAGCCCCAGCATTTT. As protein: CASSQRTGGSNQPQHF.

The chain combines TRBV7-2 with TRBJ2-7; 10 positions match TRBD2. The J segment lost 2 bases and the V segment lost 2 bases, leaving 0 bases of the junction unmatched. The CDR3 loop spans 14 amino acids. Germline values: CDR1 SGHTA, CDR2 FQGNSA. CDR3 protein: CASSLLAGAYEQYF. CDR3 DNA: TGTGCCAGCAGCTTACTAGCGGGGGCCTACGAGCAGTACTTC.